The next 2 T cell receptor beta chains were all read from a single sample in a study of blood T cell repertoires in COVID-19. Generated by immunoSEQ multiplex PCR, the TCRdb table keeps only in-frame clones and is missing some. The sample has around 330,000 clones; roughly nine tenths are singletons. The material sequenced was PBMCs or T cells enriched from blood (not recorded which). These receptors were collected from a man aged 55 to 70 who had recovered from COVID-19.

This chain uses TRBV15 with TRBJ1-5; 8 bases fit TRBD1. The CDR3 contains 16 residues. The trim removed 4 bases at V and 1 base at J, leaving 6 bases unmatched. Germline V gives CDR1 LNHNV, CDR2 YYDKDF (reference sequence). The CDR3 nucleotides read TGTGCCACCAGCAACCGGACAGGGTACAGCAATCAGCCCCAGCATTTT. Protein sequence: CATSNRTGYSNQPQHF.

This chain uses TRBV7-6 with TRBJ2-2, with 14 bases fitting TRBD2. CDR3 length: 19 amino acids. V trimming: 2 bases; J trimming: 6 bases; junction bases outside the gene matches: 11. Germline CDR1 is SGHVS and CDR2 is FNYEAQ. The chain's CDR3 is CASSLLGGTSGGWPGELFF. The CDR3 coding sequence is TGTGCCAGCAGCTTATTAGGCGGGACTAGCGGGGGATGGCCCGGGGAGCTGTTTTTT.